This entry is about one T cell receptor beta chain. This entry is derived from a study of blood T cell repertoires in COVID-19. Looking at the study overall: The cDNA or gDNA used as material had been derived from T cells, B-cell-depleted T cells, or PBMCs.

Trimming removed 6 bases from V and 1 base from J, with 17 bases in between. This CDR3 has 16 residues. Germline loops: CDR1 ENHRY, CDR2 SYGVKD. Assay: immunoSEQ multiplex PCR; the TCRdb copy retains only in-frame clones and omits some. The repertoire holds over 150,000 clones, with 77% as singletons. The material sequenced was peripheral blood. The rearrangement joins TRBV10-3 to TRBJ2-3, with D perhaps TRBD1 (6 bases). The TCR originated in a man in his 70s with acute or convalescent COVID-19. The CDR3 sequence: CAIRQGHVVGTDTQYF. In DNA form, the CDR3 reads TGTGCCATCAGACAGGGCCATGTCGTAGGCACAGATACGCAGTATTTT.